Each of the 19 T cell receptor beta chains below was sequenced from the same sample in a study of T-cell reconstitution after alpha-beta-depleted transplantation in children. The TCRbeta library was prepared with unique molecular identifiers. TCRdb reanalysed the PCR reads using MiXCR and keeps one entry per CDR3 protein. The repertoire holds about 900,000 distinct CDR3 sequences, with around 30% as singletons. Sample: PBMCs, mostly from graft donor cells, taken 360 days after TCRalphabeta/CD19-depleted stem cell transplant. The receptors originated from a boy less than two years old who had a stem cell transplant for SCID, so the T cells may come from the graft donor.

The V gene is TRBV7-3, the J gene TRBJ2-3; 10 bases align to TRBD2. CDR3 length equals 18 residues. Per germline, CDR1 SGHTA and CDR2 FQGTGA. Germline trimming cut 1 base from V and 0 bases from J; bases unmatched to any gene: 7. The CDR3 DNA follows: TGTGCCAGCAGCTTAATCCCGCTAGCGGGGGCTAGCACAGATACGCAGTATTTT. Translated: CASSLIPLAGASTDTQYF.

The chain links TRBV25-1 to TRBJ2-2, with D uncertain. The CDR3 consists of 13 residues. V lost 4 bases to trimming and J lost 6 bases, with 9 bases between them. Looked up from germline, CDR1 is MGHDK and CDR2 is SYGVNS. The chain's CDR3 is CASSVVWPGELFF. The CDR3 bases are TGTGCCAGCAGTGTAGTCTGGCCCGGGGAGCTGTTTTTT.

This clonotype has only one observation. The chain couples TRBV3-1 to TRBJ2-1; TRBD1 aligns across 10 bases. Germline V gene sequence: CDR1 LGHDT, CDR2 YNNKEL (reference sequence). V shed 2 bases and J 2 bases; nucleotides not matched to a gene: 6. This CDR3 contains 17 residues. CDR3 residues: CASSQRDRGQTYNEQFF. The CDR3 nucleotides read TGTGCCAGCAGCCAACGGGACAGGGGCCAGACCTACAATGAGCAGTTCTTC.

V gene TRBV15 combines with J gene TRBJ2-3, with a tentative D call TRBD1 (5 bases). V lost 3 bases to trimming and J lost 7 bases, with 14 bases between them. CDR1 and CDR2 (germline): LNHNV, YYDKDF (reference sequence). The CDR3 runs to 14 residues. CDR3: CATSSQGGLYTQYF. Written as DNA, the CDR3 is TGTGCCACCAGCAGCCAGGGTGGGCTCTATACGCAGTATTTT. The whole variable domain, remainder taken from reference TRBV15 and TRBJ2-3, is DAMVIQNPRYQVTQFGKPVTLSCSQTLNHNVMYWYQQKSSQAPKLLFHYYDKDFNNEADTPDNFQSRRPNTSFCFLDIRSPGLGDTAMYLCATSSQGGLYTQYFGPGTRLTVL.

This clonotype was counted many times. The rearrangement uses TRBV15 and TRBJ2-7, with 7 bases that match TRBD1. Looked up from germline, CDR1 is LNHNV and CDR2 is YYDKDF (reference sequence). The CDR3 covers 15 residues. The J segment lost 3 bases and the V segment lost 1 base, leaving 6 bases of the junction unmatched. DNA for the CDR3: TGTGCCACCAGCAGAGGGACAGGTGTCTACTACGAGCAGTACTTC. Residues: CATSRGTGVYYEQYF.

The table lists this clonotype with a few counts. The chain links TRBV27 to TRBJ2-3, with D uncertain. The CDR3 length is 13 residues. V dropped 6 bases and J dropped 0 bases, with 7 bases sitting between them. In germline, CDR1 is MNHEY, CDR2 SMNVEV (reference sequence). The CDR3 coding sequence is TGTGCCAGCAGGTTAACTAGCACAGATACGCAGTATTTT. Translated: CASRLTSTDTQYF.

The genes are TRBV6-1 and TRBJ1-2; D gene ambiguous. The germline V and J ends were trimmed by 5 bases and 1 base, with 17 bases remaining between them. The CDR3 has 16 residues. Germline V gene data show CDR1 as MNHNS and CDR2 as SASEGT. The CDR3 region has the DNA TGTGCCAGCAGTCCTTGGAAGAGGAAGGGTAACTATGGCTACACCTTC. Encoded protein: CASSPWKRKGNYGYTF.

This clonotype was seen repeatedly, ten times or more. The chain employs TRBV20-1 and TRBJ2-5; D unresolved. Germline V gene data show CDR1 as DFQATT and CDR2 as SNEGSKA (reference sequence). The CDR3 contains 11 residues. Trimming took off 3 bases at V and 5 bases at J, with 7 bases between the two ends. The CDR3 region has the DNA TGCAGTGCTAGCCTGGGCGAGACCCAGTACTTC. Its protein is CSASLGETQYF.

This clonotype was observed a few times. The chain couples TRBV5-1 to TRBJ2-7; 7 bases agree with TRBD2. V trimming: 0 bases; J trimming: 4 bases; junction bases outside the gene matches: 13. CDR3 size: 17 residues. Germline CDR1 reads SGHRS; CDR2 reads YFSETQ. The CDR3 protein is CASSLGDPAGRAYEQYF. The DNA of the CDR3 is TGCGCCAGCAGCTTGGGGGATCCGGCAGGGAGGGCGTACGAGCAGTACTTC.

The rearrangement joins TRBV6-5 to TRBJ2-1; 7 bases agree with TRBD2. Germline CDR1 and CDR2: MNHEY and SVGAGI. The CDR3 runs 15 residues. V gave up 4 bases and J gave up 6 bases; unmatched junction bases: 9. The CDR3 reads CASSFTSGVTNEQFF. In nucleotides, the CDR3 is TGTGCCAGCAGTTTTACGAGCGGGGTTACCAATGAGCAGTTCTTC.

Here the CDR3 DNA reads TGTGCCAGCAGCCAAAATCCAGGGTACGGGAACGAGCAGTACTTC. This sequence encodes CASSQNPGYGNEQYF. V is TRBV3-1 and J is TRBJ2-7, with D tentatively TRBD1 or TRBD2 (5 bases each). With 2 bases removed from V and 5 bases from J, the gap between germline ends came to 16 bases. The CDR3 has 15 residues. The germline V gene has CDR1 LGHDT and CDR2 YNNKEL (reference sequence).

The table lists this clonotype with a few counts. The chain combines TRBV12-3 or TRBV12-4 with TRBJ1-5; 10 nucleotides match TRBD1. This CDR3 comprises 17 residues. Germline trimming cut 5 bases from V and 4 bases from J; bases unmatched to any gene: 11. The DNA for the CDR3 is TGTGCCAGCAGTCCGAGACAGGGGGCCAGGAATAATCAGCCCCAGCATTTT. It specifies CASSPRQGARNNQPQHF.

This clonotype has a count of ten or more. The chain couples TRBV20-1 to TRBJ2-3; D is possibly TRBD2 (7 bases). The CDR3 loop spans 15 amino acids. Germline V gene data show CDR1 as DFQATT and CDR2 as SNEGSKA (reference sequence). V gave up 6 bases and J gave up 2 bases, with 18 bases separating them. CDR3 region: CSAPSAGASTDTQYF. The CDR3 DNA reads as TGCAGTGCCCCCAGTGCGGGGGCCTCCACAGATACGCAGTATTTT.

The V call is TRBV12-3 or TRBV12-4, the J call TRBJ2-3; TRBD2 matches 8 bases. This CDR3 is built from 14 residues. Trimming cost V 2 bases and J 5 bases; bases outside gene matches: 3. The CDR3 sequence is CASSLNSGVDTQYF. The CDR3 DNA sequence: TGTGCCAGCAGTTTAAATAGCGGGGTAGATACGCAGTATTTT.

V is TRBV7-8 and J is TRBJ2-5; D is possibly TRBD2 (6 bases). Germline CDR1 SGHVS, CDR2 FQNEAQ. The length of the CDR3 is 15 residues. Deletions cut 5 bases from V and 1 base from J, with 14 bases between. CDR3 loop: CASSGRRDSQETQYF. The CDR3 bases are TGTGCCAGCAGCGGACGCCGGGACTCCCAAGAGACCCAGTACTTC.

The chain joins TRBV16 to TRBJ1-6; D gene uncertain. The germline V and J ends were trimmed by 5 bases and 6 bases, with 8 bases remaining between them. The CDR3 runs 13 residues. Germline CDR1 reads KGHSY; CDR2 reads FQNENV. CDR3 DNA: TGTGCCAGCAGCTTAACCAGTAATTCACCCCTCCACTTT. The encoded protein is CASSLTSNSPLHF.

V usage is TRBV5-1 and J usage is TRBJ2-7; D perhaps matches TRBD1 (6 bases). The CDR3 consists of 17 residues. Germline loops: CDR1 SGHRS, CDR2 YFSETQ. V lost 6 bases and J lost 6, with 28 bases in between. The CDR3 nucleotides read TGCGCCAGCACAGAGAACAGGGTCCATCTCTTTCCCGGCGAGCAGTACTTC. Translating gives CASTENRVHLFPGEQYF.

This clonotype was seen ten or more times. The chain has TRBV12-3 or TRBV12-4 and TRBJ2-3, with no clear D. There are 15 residues in the CDR3. Trimming took 5 bases from V and 7 from J, leaving 19 bases between them. The CDR3 region is CASSETYDQPNTQYF. The DNA of the CDR3 is TGTGCCAGCAGTGAAACCTACGACCAACCGAATACGCAGTATTTT.

The chain links TRBV5-1 to TRBJ2-7; tentative D call: TRBD2 (6 bases). CDR1 SGHRS and CDR2 YFSETQ come from the germline V gene. The CDR3 has 15 residues. Trimming left V 0 bases short and J 2 bases short, with 12 bases between. The CDR3: CASSLAASEPYEQYF. The CDR3 nucleotides are TGCGCCAGCAGCTTGGCGGCTAGCGAACCCTACGAGCAGTACTTC.